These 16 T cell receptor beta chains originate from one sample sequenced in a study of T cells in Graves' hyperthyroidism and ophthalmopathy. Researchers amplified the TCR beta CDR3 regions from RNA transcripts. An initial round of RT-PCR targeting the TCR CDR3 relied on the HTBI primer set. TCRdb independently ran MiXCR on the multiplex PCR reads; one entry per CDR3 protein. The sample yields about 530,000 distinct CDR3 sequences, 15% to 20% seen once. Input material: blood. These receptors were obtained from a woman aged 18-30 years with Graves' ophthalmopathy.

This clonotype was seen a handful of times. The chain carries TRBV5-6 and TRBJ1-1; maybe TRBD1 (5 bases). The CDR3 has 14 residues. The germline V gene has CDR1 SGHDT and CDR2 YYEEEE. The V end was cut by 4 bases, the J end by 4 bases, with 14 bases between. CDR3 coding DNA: TGTGCCAGCAGCCGGACACCCTCGGGCACTGAAGCTTTCTTT. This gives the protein CASSRTPSGTEAFF.

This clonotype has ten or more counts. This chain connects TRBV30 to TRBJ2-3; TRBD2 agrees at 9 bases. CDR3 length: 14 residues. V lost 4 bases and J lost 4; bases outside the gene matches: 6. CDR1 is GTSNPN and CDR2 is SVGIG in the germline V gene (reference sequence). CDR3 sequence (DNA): TGTGCCTGGATTCCGGCGGGGGGGCCAGATACGCAGTATTTT. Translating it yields CAWIPAGGPDTQYF.

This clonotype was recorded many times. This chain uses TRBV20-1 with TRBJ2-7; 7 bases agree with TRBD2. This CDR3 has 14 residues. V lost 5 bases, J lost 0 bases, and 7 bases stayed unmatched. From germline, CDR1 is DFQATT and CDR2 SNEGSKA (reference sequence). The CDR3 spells CSAGRGPSSYEQYF. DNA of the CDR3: TGCAGTGCTGGGAGGGGACCGAGCTCCTACGAGCAGTACTTC.

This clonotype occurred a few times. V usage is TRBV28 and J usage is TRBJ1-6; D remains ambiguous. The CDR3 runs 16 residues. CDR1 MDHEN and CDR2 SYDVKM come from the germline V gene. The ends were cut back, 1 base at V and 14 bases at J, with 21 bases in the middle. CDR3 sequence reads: CASSLSSGPGVVTLHF. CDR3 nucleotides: TGTGCCAGCAGTTTATCGTCCGGACCGGGAGTTGTAACCCTCCACTTT.

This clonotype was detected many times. CDR3 sequence reads: CASRTGYGTTEAFF. The DNA of the CDR3 is TGTGCCAGCAGGACAGGTTATGGTACCACTGAAGCTTTCTTT. This chain uses TRBV5-8 with TRBJ1-1, with a possible D match to TRBD1 (6 bases). Germline values: CDR1 SGHTS, CDR2 YDEGEE. Trimming pared 5 bases from V and 4 bases from J, leaving 15 bases between. CDR3 size: 14 residues.

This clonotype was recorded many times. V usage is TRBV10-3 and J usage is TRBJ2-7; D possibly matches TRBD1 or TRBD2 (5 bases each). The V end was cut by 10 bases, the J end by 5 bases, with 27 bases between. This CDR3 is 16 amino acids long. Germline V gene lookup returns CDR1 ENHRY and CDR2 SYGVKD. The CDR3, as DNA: TGTGCCACTTCCTCCCTGGACGGGGCAGGGAAAAACGAGCAGTACTTC. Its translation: CATSSLDGAGKNEQYF.

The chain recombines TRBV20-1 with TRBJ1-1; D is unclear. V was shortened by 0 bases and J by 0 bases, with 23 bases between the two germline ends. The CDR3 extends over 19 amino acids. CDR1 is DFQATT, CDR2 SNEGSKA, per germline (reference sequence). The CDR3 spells CSARDLIATLSGMNTEAFF. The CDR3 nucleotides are TGCAGTGCTAGAGATCTGATCGCGACCCTATCGGGAATGAACACTGAAGCTTTCTTT.

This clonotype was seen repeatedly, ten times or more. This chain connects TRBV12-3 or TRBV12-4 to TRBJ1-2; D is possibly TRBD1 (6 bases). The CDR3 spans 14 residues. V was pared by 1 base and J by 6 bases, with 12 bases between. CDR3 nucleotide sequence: TGTGCCAGCAGTTTAGATGGGGGCGCCAATGGCTACACCTTC. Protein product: CASSLDGGANGYTF.

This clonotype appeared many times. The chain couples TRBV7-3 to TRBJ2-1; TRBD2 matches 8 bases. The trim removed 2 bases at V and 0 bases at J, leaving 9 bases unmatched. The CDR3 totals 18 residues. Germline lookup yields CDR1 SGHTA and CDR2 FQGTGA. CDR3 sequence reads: CASSLGRGGLSSYNEQFF. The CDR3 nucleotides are TGTGCCAGCAGCTTAGGTCGGGGGGGCTTAAGCTCCTACAATGAGCAGTTCTTC.

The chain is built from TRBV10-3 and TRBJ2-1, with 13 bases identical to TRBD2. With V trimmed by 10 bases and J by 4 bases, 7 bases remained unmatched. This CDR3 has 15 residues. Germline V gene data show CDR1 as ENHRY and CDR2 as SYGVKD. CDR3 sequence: CATKTSGGPYNEQFF. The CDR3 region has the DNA TGTGCCACCAAGACTAGCGGGGGGCCTTACAATGAGCAGTTCTTC.

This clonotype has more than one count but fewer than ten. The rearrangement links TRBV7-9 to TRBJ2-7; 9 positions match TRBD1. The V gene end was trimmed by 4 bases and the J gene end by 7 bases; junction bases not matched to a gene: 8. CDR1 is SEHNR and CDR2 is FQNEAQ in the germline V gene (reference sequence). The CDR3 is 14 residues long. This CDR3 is CASSYGQGTREQYF. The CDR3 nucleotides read TGTGCCAGCAGCTATGGACAGGGGACGAGGGAGCAGTACTTC.

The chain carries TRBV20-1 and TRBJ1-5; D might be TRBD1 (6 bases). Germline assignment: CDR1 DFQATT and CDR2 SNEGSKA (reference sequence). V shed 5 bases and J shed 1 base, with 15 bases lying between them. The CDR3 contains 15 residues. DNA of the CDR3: TGCAGTGCTGGCAGAGGGGGTACGAGCAATCAGCCCCAGCATTTT. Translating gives CSAGRGGTSNQPQHF.

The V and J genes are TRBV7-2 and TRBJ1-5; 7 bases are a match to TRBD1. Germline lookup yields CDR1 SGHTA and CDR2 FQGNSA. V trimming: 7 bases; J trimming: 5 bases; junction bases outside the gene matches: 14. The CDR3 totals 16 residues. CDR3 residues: CASILPRQGLDQPQHF. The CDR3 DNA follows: TGTGCCAGCATCCTGCCGCGACAGGGTTTGGATCAGCCCCAGCATTTT.

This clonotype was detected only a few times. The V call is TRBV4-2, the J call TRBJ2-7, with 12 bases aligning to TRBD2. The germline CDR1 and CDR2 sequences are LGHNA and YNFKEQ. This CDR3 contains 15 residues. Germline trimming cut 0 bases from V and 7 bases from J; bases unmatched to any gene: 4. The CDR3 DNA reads TGTGCCAGCAGCCAAGAGGCTAGCGGGGGGGGGGAGCAGTACTTC. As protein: CASSQEASGGGEQYF.

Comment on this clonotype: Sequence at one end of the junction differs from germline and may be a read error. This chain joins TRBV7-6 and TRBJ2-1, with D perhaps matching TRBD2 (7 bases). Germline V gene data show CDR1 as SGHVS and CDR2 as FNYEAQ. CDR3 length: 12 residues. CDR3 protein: CASSLGGGPLLF. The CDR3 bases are TGTGCCAGCAGTCTAGGGGGGGGCCCTCTGCTCTTC.

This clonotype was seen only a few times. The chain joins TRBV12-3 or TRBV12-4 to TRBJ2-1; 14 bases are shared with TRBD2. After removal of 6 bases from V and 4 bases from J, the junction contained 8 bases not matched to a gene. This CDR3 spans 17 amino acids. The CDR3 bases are TGTGCCAGCAGCCCCAAGGGACTAGCGGGGGTTTACAATGAGCAGTTCTTC. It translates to CASSPKGLAGVYNEQFF.